This T cell receptor beta chain was observed in a study of blood T cells in healthy people across ages. A J-beta primer mix and a sample-barcoded 5' primer were used in a second PCR of roughly 7 to 12 cycles. Each CDR3 protein gets one entry after TCRdb re-called the 5' RACE reads with MiXCR. This table has more than 1,000,000 distinct CDR3 sequences, roughly 24% appearing once. With 0 bases removed from V and 4 bases from J, the gap between germline ends came to 15 bases. The CDR3 has 16 residues. Germline assignment: CDR1 LGHNA and CDR2 YNFKEQ. This same sample was also taken into another study, of T cells of mothers and their children.

The sequence derives from a girl aged 2 to 9 in good health. Material for sequencing was blood. The chain employs TRBV4-2 and TRBJ2-5; TRBD1 might be the D (6 bases). In DNA form, the CDR3 reads TGTGCCAGCAGCCAAGATGTCGCAAGGGGGAGAGAGACCCAGTACTTC. Protein product: CASSQDVARGRETQYF.